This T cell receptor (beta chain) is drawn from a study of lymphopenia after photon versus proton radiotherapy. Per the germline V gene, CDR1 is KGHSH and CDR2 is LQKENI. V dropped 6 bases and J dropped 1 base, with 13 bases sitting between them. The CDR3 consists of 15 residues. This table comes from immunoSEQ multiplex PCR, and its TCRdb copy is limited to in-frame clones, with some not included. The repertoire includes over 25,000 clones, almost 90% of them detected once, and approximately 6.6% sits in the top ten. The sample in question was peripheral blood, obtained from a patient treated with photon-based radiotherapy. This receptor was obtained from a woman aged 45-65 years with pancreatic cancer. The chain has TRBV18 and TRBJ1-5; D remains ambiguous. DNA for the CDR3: TGTGCCAGCTCCACCGGGTCGGGGAGCAATCAGCCCCAGCATTTT. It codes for CASSTGSGSNQPQHF.